This T cell receptor beta chain was sequenced during a study of T cell responses to AZD1222 COVID-19 vaccine. Whole-study results and caveats: In a largely white British group with more females than males, clonal diversity was possibly underestimated.

TCRdb's table, derived via immunoSEQ multiplex PCR, lists solely in-frame clones and lacks some. The table records roughly 120,000 clones, 70% to 85% of them present only once. Of note for this clone: Its antigen is not identified.

The CDR3 length is 16 residues. Deletions cut 2 bases from V and 4 bases from J, with 17 bases between. Germline V lookup: CDR1 MNHEY, CDR2 SVGAGI. The material was peripheral blood, obtained on day 0 of AZD1222 vaccination. The TCR originated in an adult in good health. The chain has TRBV6-5 and TRBJ1-2, with D possibly being TRBD1 (6 bases). The CDR3 DNA sequence: TGTGCCAGCAGTTACGGCCCGGGGGGCCCTGGCTATGGCTACACCTTC. This gives the protein CASSYGPGGPGYGYTF.